A single sample gave rise to the 30 T cell receptor beta chains below, sequenced in a study of blood T cell repertoires in COVID-19. Here immunoSEQ multiplex PCR was the method, and the copy in TCRdb shows in-frame clones only, minus some. The sample lists 150,000 to 200,000 clones; 84% were seen once. The source material was PBMCs or T cells enriched from blood (not recorded which). These receptors all come from a young woman who had been exposed to COVID-19.

This chain links TRBV12-5 with TRBJ1-1; weak D call: TRBD1 (6 bases). Germline V CDR1 and CDR2: LGHNT, FRNRAP. With 9 bases removed from V and 4 bases from J, the gap between germline ends came to 18 bases. The CDR3 loop spans 14 amino acids. CDR3 DNA: TGTGCTAGCAACGAACAGGGTGGGATCACTGAAGCTTTCTTT. Translated, it gives CASNEQGGITEAFF.

The chain joins TRBV11-3 to TRBJ2-3; D not certain. V lost 3 bases and J 0 bases, leaving 4 bases between the germline ends. Germline values: CDR1 SGHNT, CDR2 YENEEA. The CDR3 contains 13 residues. CDR3 bases: TGTGCCAGCAGCTTTTCTAGCACAGATACGCAGTATTTT. Protein: CASSFSSTDTQYF.

The chain employs TRBV7-6 and TRBJ2-2; 7 bases fit TRBD1. Germline V gene lookup returns CDR1 SGHVS and CDR2 FNYEAQ. J gave up 5 bases and V 1 base, and 1 base lay outside the gene matches. The CDR3 totals 14 residues. The CDR3 sequence: CASSLEDRTGELFF. The CDR3 bases are TGTGCCAGCAGCTTAGAGGACAGGACCGGGGAGCTGTTTTTT.

The J gene is TRBJ1-3, the V gene TRBV2; maybe TRBD1 (5 bases). The V gene lost 3 bases and the J gene lost 1 base, with 16 bases spanning the gap. The CDR3 loop spans 17 amino acids. In germline, CDR1 is SNHLY, CDR2 FYNNEI. The CDR3 spells CASSETGTEGSGNTIYF. CDR3 nucleotide sequence: TGTGCCAGCAGTGAGACTGGGACGGAGGGTTCTGGAAACACCATATATTTT.

V gene TRBV7-2 combines with J gene TRBJ2-1; TRBD2 matches 10 bases. The CDR3 contains 14 residues. J lost 10 bases, V lost 1 base, and 4 bases had no gene match. Looked up from germline, CDR1 is SGHTA and CDR2 is FQGNSA. The CDR3 sequence is CASSLGVAGGEQFF. CDR3 coding DNA: TGTGCCAGCAGCTTAGGAGTAGCGGGGGGCGAGCAGTTCTTC.

This clone was seen a single time. The chain couples TRBV5-1 to TRBJ2-3; D is undetermined. V was trimmed by 3 bases and J by 4 bases, leaving 12 bases between them. Germline CDR1 reads SGHRS; CDR2 reads YFSETQ. This CDR3 comprises 14 residues. The CDR3 loop reads CASSSGSAADTQYF. In DNA, the CDR3 is TGCGCCAGCAGCTCCGGTTCCGCCGCAGATACGCAGTATTTT.

This chain connects TRBV3-1 (or the pseudogene TRBV3-2) to TRBJ2-2; weak D call: TRBD1 (6 bases). The CDR3 has 14 amino acids. Germline-derived CDR1 and CDR2 are LGHDT and YNNKEL (reference sequence). Between the trimmed V and J ends, which lost 5 bases and 5 bases, there was a span of 12 bases. In nucleotides, the CDR3 is TGTGCCAGCAGCTACAACAGGGAAACCGGGGAGCTGTTTTTT. Protein sequence: CASSYNRETGELFF.

The rearrangement joins TRBV6-2 or TRBV6-3 to TRBJ1-2; tentative D call: TRBD1 (5 bases). V was trimmed by 5 bases and J by 2 bases, leaving 12 bases between them. Germline CDR1 and CDR2: MNHEY and SVGEGT. The CDR3 spans 14 residues. CDR3 in DNA: TGTGCCAGCAGTAACTGGGGCAGCAACTATGGCTACACCTTC. The encoded protein is CASSNWGSNYGYTF.

This chain links TRBV19 with TRBJ2-3, with no clear D. The CDR3 consists of 15 residues. Germline V lookup: CDR1 LNHDA, CDR2 SQIVND (reference sequence). With 4 bases removed from V and 0 bases from J, the gap between germline ends came to 11 bases. The CDR3 DNA sequence: TGTGCCAGTAGTAGCCTAGACTCTAGCACAGATACGCAGTATTTT. Translation: CASSSLDSSTDTQYF.

This chain joins TRBV4-1 and TRBJ1-1, with 7 nucleotides matching TRBD1. Germline-derived CDR1 and CDR2 are MGHRA and YSYEKL. The CDR3 is 19 residues long. V was clipped by 4 bases and J by 1 base; unmatched bases: 18. The CDR3 DNA follows: TGCGCCAGCAGCCCCCTCCGGACAGGAGGGCCCCGTCCGAACACTGAAGCTTTCTTT. Its translation: CASSPLRTGGPRPNTEAFF.

The J gene is TRBJ2-5, the V gene TRBV6-6, with a tentative D call TRBD2 (5 bases). The V gene's germline CDR1 is MNHNY and CDR2 SVGAGI (reference sequence). Trimming left V 2 bases short and J 4 bases short, with 11 bases between. The CDR3 totals 14 residues. Here the CDR3 reads CASSYTQRRETQYF. The DNA of the CDR3 is TGTGCCAGCAGTTACACTCAGCGGCGAGAGACCCAGTACTTC.

The V and J genes are TRBV10-3 and TRBJ2-7, with a tentative D call TRBD2 (6 bases). The germline V gene encodes CDR1 ENHRY and CDR2 SYGVKD. The CDR3 spans 15 residues. V was trimmed by 0 bases and J by 0 bases, leaving 9 bases between them. In DNA form, the CDR3 reads TGTGCCATCAGTGAGTCGGAGGGTCTCTCCTACGAGCAGTACTTC. Translating gives CAISESEGLSYEQYF.

V gene TRBV15 combines with J gene TRBJ2-1; 9 nucleotides align to TRBD2. The germline V gene has CDR1 LNHNV and CDR2 YYDKDF (reference sequence). The V segment lost 7 bases and the J segment 10 bases; nucleotides outside the gene matches: 8. This CDR3 comprises 13 residues. This CDR3 reads CATKRLADREQFF. The CDR3 bases are TGTGCCACCAAGAGACTAGCGGATAGGGAGCAGTTCTTC.

The genes are TRBV6-5 and TRBJ2-5; TRBD2 is a possible D gene (5 bases). The germline V and J ends were trimmed by 0 bases and 5 bases, with 16 bases remaining between them. Germline V lookup: CDR1 MNHEY, CDR2 SVGAGI. CDR3 size: 16 residues. Here the CDR3 DNA reads TGTGCCAGCAGTTACTCCGGGATGAAAGGGCAGGAGACCCAGTACTTC. Amino acids: CASSYSGMKGQETQYF.

This chain connects TRBV6-5 to TRBJ2-3; no definite D call. This CDR3 has 15 residues. Per the germline V gene, CDR1 is MNHEY and CDR2 is SVGAGI. Deletions cut 5 bases from V and 0 bases from J, with 12 bases between. The CDR3 loop is CASSLLSPSTDTQYF. CDR3 DNA: TGTGCCAGCAGTCTCCTAAGCCCTAGCACAGATACGCAGTATTTT.

The rearrangement joins TRBV5-1 to TRBJ2-7, with 8 bases lining up with TRBD2. V was clipped by 2 bases and J by 3 bases; unmatched bases: 4. This CDR3 contains 14 residues. From germline, CDR1 is SGHRS and CDR2 YFSETQ. The CDR3 spells CASSFSGEVYEQYF. CDR3 coding DNA: TGCGCCAGCAGCTTTAGCGGGGAAGTCTACGAGCAGTACTTC.

The rearrangement links TRBV6-1 to TRBJ2-7; D gene uncertain. The CDR3 totals 12 residues. V lost 2 bases, J lost 7 bases, and 9 bases lay in between. In germline, CDR1 is MNHNS, CDR2 SASEGT. The CDR3 region is CASSEWVGEQYF. CDR3 bases: TGTGCCAGCAGTGAATGGGTCGGGGAGCAGTACTTC.

In DNA, the CDR3 is TGTGCCAGCCGACAGGGGGCTTCAGATACGCAGTATTTT. This encodes CASRQGASDTQYF. The V call is TRBV28, the J call TRBJ2-3; 10 nucleotides line up with TRBD1. The germline V gene has CDR1 MDHEN and CDR2 SYDVKM. Unmatched junction bases numbered 3, after V lost 8 bases and J lost 4 bases. This CDR3 region has 13 residues.

The chain is built from TRBV18 and TRBJ1-2, with D perhaps TRBD1 (5 bases). Trimming shortened V by 3 bases and J by 3 bases, and 11 bases separated the two germline ends. From germline, CDR1 is KGHSH and CDR2 LQKENI. CDR3 length: 14 amino acids. The DNA for the CDR3 is TGTGCCAGCTCACCTGACCGCAGGGACTATGGCTACACCTTC. Protein product: CASSPDRRDYGYTF. Complete variable domain (other parts from reference TRBV18 and TRBJ1-2): NAGVMQNPRHLVRRRGQEARLRCSPMKGHSHVYWYRQLPEEGLKFMVYLQKENIIDESGMPKERFSAEFPKEGPSILRIQQVVRGDSAAYFCASSPDRRDYGYTFGSGTRLTVV.

The V gene is TRBV6-1, the J gene TRBJ1-2; D gene unclear. V lost 1 base to trimming and J lost 0 bases, with 6 bases between them. Germline lookup yields CDR1 MNHNS and CDR2 SASEGT. This CDR3 has 14 amino acids. CDR3 coding DNA: TGTGCCAGCAGTGAAGAACGGGCTAACTATGGCTACACCTTC. Translated, it gives CASSEERANYGYTF.

The genes are TRBV5-8 and TRBJ1-2, with D possibly being TRBD1 (6 bases). Germline CDR1 SGHTS, CDR2 YDEGEE. V was trimmed by 4 bases and J by 1 base, leaving 17 bases between them. This CDR3 contains 16 residues. CDR3 amino acids: CASSPTGRGDNYGYTF. The CDR3 nucleotides read TGTGCCAGCAGCCCCACAGGGCGCGGTGATAACTATGGCTACACCTTC.

The rearrangement uses TRBV5-4 and TRBJ1-1; D is possibly TRBD1 (5 bases). The CDR3 has 18 amino acids. The V end lost 4 bases, the J end lost 1 base, and 23 bases lay between the germline ends. Germline V gene lookup returns CDR1 SGHNT and CDR2 YYREEE (reference sequence). The CDR3 nucleotides are TGTGCCAGCAGCGAGAAACGGCCAAAGACAGCAGGGAACACTGAAGCTTTCTTT. Encoded protein: CASSEKRPKTAGNTEAFF.

The genes are TRBV5-4 and TRBJ1-2; D might be TRBD1 (6 bases). V was cut by 0 bases and J by 2 bases, with 8 bases left in between. Germline CDR1 and CDR2: SGHNT and YYREEE (reference sequence). CDR3 length: 14 amino acids. CDR3 coding DNA: TGTGCCAGCAGCTTGGACAGGGACAACTATGGCTACACCTTC. Its translation: CASSLDRDNYGYTF.

The genes are TRBV7-9 and TRBJ1-6; D ambiguous. Between the trimmed V and J ends, which lost 6 bases and 0 bases, there was a span of 12 bases. CDR1 is SEHNR and CDR2 is FQNEAQ in the germline V gene (reference sequence). The CDR3 length is 16 residues. Here the CDR3 reads CASRGEVSSYNSPLHF. The DNA of the CDR3 is TGTGCCAGCAGGGGAGAGGTGAGCTCCTATAATTCACCCCTCCACTTT.

The V gene is TRBV9, the J gene TRBJ2-3; tentatively, D is TRBD2 (5 bases). Germline CDR1 and CDR2: SGDLS and YYNGEE. This CDR3 is built from 15 residues. Trimming cost V 0 bases and J 4 bases, with 12 bases left between them. The chain's CDR3 is CASSVVGARADTQYF. The CDR3 DNA reads TGTGCCAGCAGCGTAGTGGGAGCCCGGGCAGATACGCAGTATTTT.

The V gene is TRBV2, the J gene TRBJ1-6; TRBD1 aligns across 8 bases. Germline V lookup: CDR1 SNHLY, CDR2 FYNNEI. This CDR3 is built from 14 residues. Trimming cost V 7 bases and J 6 bases; bases outside gene matches: 5. This CDR3 is CASIKDRGNSPLHF. The CDR3 DNA reads as TGTGCCAGCATTAAAGACAGGGGTAATTCACCCCTCCACTTT.

The chain joins TRBV7-9 to TRBJ1-2, with a weak D call TRBD1 (5 bases). V was cut by 3 bases and J by 5 bases, with 19 bases left in between. The CDR3 extends over 16 amino acids. In germline, CDR1 is SEHNR, CDR2 FQNEAQ (reference sequence). The CDR3: CASSFVSLGEGYGYTF. The DNA for the CDR3 is TGTGCCAGCAGCTTTGTCTCTCTTGGGGAGGGGTATGGCTACACCTTC. Based on the CDR3 plus reference TRBV7-9 and TRBJ1-2, the full variable domain is DTGVSQNPRHKITKRGQNVTFRCDPISEHNRLYWYRQTLGQGPEFLTYFQNEAQLEKSRLLSDRFSAERPKGSFSTLEIQRTEQGDSAMYLCASSFVSLGEGYGYTFGSGTRLTVV.

The rearrangement links TRBV7-3 to TRBJ2-3; 12 nucleotides align to TRBD2. The CDR3 has 16 amino acids. CDR1 is SGHTA, CDR2 FQGTGA, per germline. The J segment lost 0 bases and the V segment lost 5 bases, leaving 3 bases of the junction unmatched. The CDR3 sequence: CASSQLAGGSTDTQYF. Here the CDR3 DNA reads TGTGCCAGCAGCCAGCTAGCGGGGGGGAGCACAGATACGCAGTATTTT.

J is TRBJ2-1 and V is TRBV5-1, with D maybe TRBD1 (6 bases). Trimming took off 4 bases at V and 9 bases at J, with 11 bases between the two ends. This CDR3 has 12 amino acids. Germline lookup yields CDR1 SGHRS and CDR2 YFSETQ. The CDR3 is CASSQNRAEQFF. The CDR3, as DNA: TGCGCCAGCAGCCAAAACAGGGCTGAGCAGTTCTTC. The whole variable domain, filled in from reference TRBV5-1 and TRBJ2-1, reads KAGVTQTPRYLIKTRGQQVTLSCSPISGHRSVSWYQQTPGQGLQFLFEYFSETQRNKGNFPGRFSGRQFSNSRSEMNVSTLELGDSALYLCASSQNRAEQFFGPGTRLTVL.

The chain employs TRBV13 and TRBJ1-2, with D uncertain. Germline-derived CDR1 and CDR2 are PRHDT and FYEKMQ (reference sequence). The CDR3 totals 12 residues. Deletions cut 5 bases from V and 6 bases from J, with 10 bases between. CDR3 in amino acids: CASSPGWDGYTF. The CDR3 region has the DNA TGTGCCAGCAGCCCGGGATGGGATGGCTACACCTTC.